A single sample is the source of the 19 T cell receptor beta chains below, sequenced in a study of cytotoxic CD8 clonotypes in ibrutinib-treated CLL. Method: immunoSEQ multiplex PCR; TCRdb's copy keeps in-frame clones and lacks some. In the table there are just over 200,000 clones, nearly 80% of which are singletons. The sequenced sample was PBMCs, obtained after 12 months of ibrutinib treatment. These receptors were taken from a human donor with chronic lymphocytic leukemia.

This clone appeared once. V usage is TRBV7-8 and J usage is TRBJ2-2; TRBD2 might be the D (5 bases). Trimming removed 1 base from V and 6 bases from J, with 15 bases in between. Germline CDR1 reads SGHVS; CDR2 reads FQNEAQ. This CDR3 comprises 16 residues. The CDR3 DNA follows: TGTGCCAGCAGCTTAGTGGAAGCGTCCGGGGCCGGGGAGCTGTTTTTT. This sequence encodes CASSLVEASGAGELFF.

The rearrangement joins TRBV19 to TRBJ2-5; TRBD2 matches at 11 bases. Germline trimming cut 8 bases from V and 4 bases from J; bases unmatched to any gene: 9. The CDR3 is made up of 15 amino acids. The germline CDR1 and CDR2 sequences are LNHDA and SQIVND (reference sequence). The CDR3 DNA reads as TGTGCCAGTTCCCCTCGCCTAGCGGGAGGAGAGACCCAGTACTTC. This encodes CASSPRLAGGETQYF.

V gene TRBV6-5 combines with J gene TRBJ2-7, with D perhaps matching TRBD2 (5 bases). In germline, CDR1 is MNHEY, CDR2 SVGAGI. This CDR3 is 15 amino acids long. V lost 6 bases, J lost 7 bases, and 22 bases lay in between. The CDR3 nucleotides read TGTGCCAGCAGCTCTCCGTATGAGGGTTCGAGGGAGCAGTACTTC. As protein: CASSSPYEGSREQYF.

The rearrangement joins TRBV7-2 to TRBJ1-5; D is ambiguous. The CDR3 is made up of 13 amino acids. Germline values: CDR1 SGHTA, CDR2 FQGNSA. V shed 1 base and J shed 4 bases, with 5 bases lying between them. CDR3: CASSLDGNQPQHF. DNA for the CDR3: TGTGCCAGCAGCTTAGATGGGAATCAGCCCCAGCATTTT.

The chain uses TRBV5-1 and TRBJ1-5, with a weak D call TRBD1 (5 bases). Germline CDR1 is SGHRS and CDR2 is YFSETQ. This CDR3 spans 16 amino acids. With 4 bases removed from V and 2 bases from J, the gap between germline ends came to 16 bases. The CDR3 loop is CASSPTERGGNQPQHF. CDR3 sequence (DNA): TGCGCCAGCAGCCCAACCGAGAGGGGAGGCAATCAGCCCCAGCATTTT.

This clone has just a few counts. The gene calls are TRBV25-1 and TRBJ2-1, with TRBD2 identical over 9 bases. The CDR3 runs to 13 residues. V trimming: 9 bases; J trimming: 6 bases; junction bases outside the gene matches: 6. Germline CDR1 and CDR2: MGHDK and SYGVNS. In nucleotides, the CDR3 is TGTGCCAGTGCGGGAGGGAGGCGCAATGAGCAGTTCTTC. Protein sequence: CASAGGRRNEQFF. The full variable domain, its missing parts supplied by reference TRBV25-1 and TRBJ2-1, is EADIYQTPRYLVIGTGKKITLECSQTMGHDKMYWYQQDPGMELHLIHYSYGVNSTEKGDLSSESTVSRIRTEHFPLTLESARPSHTSQYLCASAGGRRNEQFFGPGTRLTVL.

The chain uses TRBV11-2 and TRBJ1-2; maybe TRBD1 (6 bases). Germline assignment: CDR1 SGHAT and CDR2 FQNNGV. The CDR3 loop spans 14 amino acids. The V end lost 6 bases, the J end lost 8 bases, and 19 bases lay between the germline ends. The CDR3 here is CASRAQGIALGYTF. As DNA, the CDR3 is TGTGCCAGCAGGGCACAGGGTATCGCTTTGGGCTACACCTTC.

This clone was observed many times. The rearrangement uses TRBV19 and TRBJ1-2, with 7 bases that match TRBD1. Germline V gene sequence: CDR1 LNHDA, CDR2 SQIVND (reference sequence). The CDR3 has 15 amino acids. Trimming took 3 bases from V and 6 from J; bases not matched to a gene: 10. CDR3 DNA sequence: TGTGCCAGTAGTATGGGGCCTACAGGGGCGGATGGCTACACCTTC. Translated, it gives CASSMGPTGADGYTF.

This chain joins TRBV30 and TRBJ2-1, with D possibly matching TRBD1 (5 bases). The germline V and J ends were trimmed by 0 bases and 4 bases, with 19 bases remaining between them. The CDR3 has 17 residues. Germline V gives CDR1 GTSNPN, CDR2 SVGIG (reference sequence). The CDR3 reads CAWSVLSRTHGYNEQFF. CDR3 in DNA: TGTGCCTGGAGTGTACTGAGCCGGACACACGGTTACAATGAGCAGTTCTTC. Filled out from reference TRBV30 and TRBJ2-1, the complete variable domain reads SQTIHQWPATLVQPVGSPLSLECTVEGTSNPNLYWYRQAAGRGLQLLFYSVGIGQISSEVPQNLSASRPQDRQFILSSKKLLLSDSGFYLCAWSVLSRTHGYNEQFFGPGTRLTVL.

This chain links TRBV18 with TRBJ1-2, with D hard to call. In germline, CDR1 is KGHSH, CDR2 LQKENI. This CDR3 has 12 residues. Trimming pared 1 base from V and 7 bases from J, leaving 7 bases between. Written as DNA, the CDR3 is TGTGCCAGCTCACCACGAGGGTCTGGCTACACCTTC. This gives the protein CASSPRGSGYTF.

V usage is TRBV29-1 and J usage is TRBJ1-2; no reliable D call. Germline V gives CDR1 SQVTM, CDR2 ANQGSEA. V lost 5 bases, J lost 4 bases, and 11 bases lay in between. The CDR3 spans 12 residues. The CDR3 coding sequence is TGCAGCGTTCATCCGGAGGGCTATGGCTACACCTTC. This gives the protein CSVHPEGYGYTF.

This clone was recorded once. The chain uses TRBV11-3 and TRBJ2-1; D call uncertain. The length of the CDR3 is 12 residues. V was pared by 2 bases and J by 5 bases, with 4 bases between. The germline V gene encodes CDR1 SGHNT and CDR2 YENEEA. The CDR3 nucleotides read TGTGCCAGCAGCTTATTCAACAATGAGCAGTTCTTC. It codes for CASSLFNNEQFF.

V and J are TRBV30 and TRBJ2-3, with 7 bases lining up with TRBD2. V was pared by 8 bases and J by 0 bases, with 2 bases of the junction left unmatched. The CDR3 is 12 amino acids. CDR1 is GTSNPN and CDR2 is SVGIG in the germline V gene (reference sequence). The CDR3 loop reads CAGGGSTDTQYF. CDR3 coding DNA: TGTGCCGGCGGGGGTAGCACAGATACGCAGTATTTT.

CDR3 loop: CASSPGGQSSYEQYF. CDR3 coding DNA: TGTGCCAGCAGTCCGGGGGGACAGAGCTCCTACGAGCAGTACTTC. The chain recombines TRBV2 with TRBJ2-7; possibly TRBD1 or TRBD2 for D (7 bases each). The V gene lost 5 bases and the J gene lost 0 bases, with 14 bases spanning the gap. Germline V gives CDR1 SNHLY, CDR2 FYNNEI. This CDR3 region has 15 residues.

The chain has TRBV5-4 and TRBJ2-1, with 8 bases aligning to TRBD1. This CDR3 has 15 residues. Trimming cost V 3 bases and J 9 bases; bases outside gene matches: 11. Germline CDR1 and CDR2: SGHNT and YYREEE (reference sequence). The CDR3 protein is CASSSPGGPLGEQFF. CDR3 coding DNA: TGTGCCAGCAGCTCCCCAGGGGGCCCTTTGGGTGAGCAGTTCTTC.

Regarding this clone: The sample contains more than one DNA sequence encoding this CDR3. The gene calls are TRBV28 and TRBJ1-5; 8 bases are shared with TRBD1. Germline CDR1 reads MDHEN; CDR2 reads SYDVKM. The CDR3 has 15 amino acids. The J segment lost 2 bases and the V segment lost 6 bases, leaving 6 bases of the junction unmatched. The CDR3: CASSRGQGGNQPQHF. The CDR3 nucleotides are TGTGCCAGCAGCCGTGGACAGGGAGGCAATCAGCCCCAGCATTTT.

This rearrangement joins TRBV9 to TRBJ2-7; 11 nucleotides agree with TRBD2. Trimming removed 0 bases from V and 3 bases from J; junction bases left unmatched: 8. The CDR3 has 17 amino acids. CDR1 is SGDLS, CDR2 YYNGEE, per germline. The CDR3 is CASSVGSSGGTYYEQYF. The CDR3 nucleotides are TGTGCCAGCAGCGTAGGCTCTAGCGGGGGGACCTACTACGAGCAGTACTTC.

This rearrangement joins TRBV29-1 to TRBJ2-1; 9 nucleotides match TRBD1. The V and J ends lost 4 bases and 4 bases, in that order; junction bases with no gene match: 5. CDR3 size: 14 residues. Germline V gives CDR1 SQVTM, CDR2 ANQGSEA. The CDR3 spells CSVGMTGGYNEQFF. For the CDR3, the DNA is TGCAGCGTTGGTATGACAGGGGGTTACAATGAGCAGTTCTTC.

CDR3 sequence (DNA): TGTGCCAGCAGCTCCGACTTTACCTACGAGCAGTACTTC. This gives the protein CASSSDFTYEQYF. The rearrangement uses TRBV7-8 and TRBJ2-7; D gene ambiguous. The germline V gene encodes CDR1 SGHVS and CDR2 FQNEAQ. The length of the CDR3 is 13 residues. Trimming stripped 4 bases from V and 2 bases from J, with 9 bases between.